This TCR beta chain derives from a study of STAT5B mutations in CD4+ large granular lymphocyte leukemia. Trimming stripped 3 bases from V and 6 bases from J, with 11 bases between. The CDR3 loop spans 13 amino acids. Germline assignment: CDR1 WSHSY and CDR2 SAAADI. The repertoire was sequenced with immunoSEQ multiplex PCR; TCRdb's copy has only in-frame clones and lacks some. This sample carries 45,000 to 55,000 clones, around 70% of them seen once, and the ten largest clones take over 1.5%. This chain links TRBV10-2 with TRBJ1-2, with D perhaps matching TRBD1 (5 bases). What was sequenced was CD4+ T cells from blood buffy coats. The receptor comes from a human donor in good health. The chain's CDR3 is CASSELRDHGYTF. The CDR3 DNA reads TGCGCCAGCAGTGAACTAAGGGACCATGGCTACACCTTC.